Reported below is one T cell receptor (beta chain). A few counts support this clonotype. Its antigen remains unidentified. No much larger clone exists at a distance of one base, and base qualities are not known. This entry is derived from a study of T cell repertoires in cytomegalovirus infection (dated by TCRdb to the late 2010s). For context, the study as a whole: Peptide stimulations targeted recently identified HLA-C-restricted CMV epitopes, whose presentation resists viral immunomodulation, together with well-studied HLA-B-restricted epitopes. Donor HLA type was relevant to the analysis, as public TCR beta signatures indicated carriage of CMV infection together with the matching HLA type.

Reading the label with the study, this specimen's treatment or condition is: in vitro stimulation with specific CMV peptide epitopes to enrich CMV-specific T cells. A distance of 10 bases separates the germline ends of V and J, which lose 6 bases and 2 bases respectively. The CDR3 contains 13 residues, cysteine and phenylalanine counted. Only the CDR3 part of the read is kept: 39 bases, read in frame from the first base. Broader findings and caveats from the paper: Carriers of CMV infection plus the relevant HLA type were discriminated by the cumulative frequency of public TCR beta family members in the study cohort and in an independent approximately 360-donor cohort. The ex vivo response was dominated by HLA-C-restricted CMV-specific TCR beta clonotypes, which also provided the single most frequent clonotype in two of eight donors.

Sequencer: Illumina HiSeq 1500. TCRdb itself trimmed the public reads at Q25 with fastp, ran MiXCR and retained productive beta chains. Each entry is one CDR3 protein sequence, shown with its most common DNA and genes. This sample holds about 71,000 distinct CDR3 sequences; approximately 20% were observed only once. 55% to 75% of the sample comes from the top ten. This sequence uses TRBV12-3 or TRBV12-4 and TRBJ2-5, with a tentative D gene TRBD2 over 6 matching bases. The sequence was collected from a human donor in good health (CMV status not recorded). Some clones in this sample may be carry-over from other donors' samples. The sample consisted of CD8+ T cells from cultured PBMCs, taken from culture after CMV antigen stimulation. The sequenced DNA: TGTGCCAGCAGAGACGGGGGACAAGAGACCCAGTACTTC. This translates into CASRDGGQETQYF.